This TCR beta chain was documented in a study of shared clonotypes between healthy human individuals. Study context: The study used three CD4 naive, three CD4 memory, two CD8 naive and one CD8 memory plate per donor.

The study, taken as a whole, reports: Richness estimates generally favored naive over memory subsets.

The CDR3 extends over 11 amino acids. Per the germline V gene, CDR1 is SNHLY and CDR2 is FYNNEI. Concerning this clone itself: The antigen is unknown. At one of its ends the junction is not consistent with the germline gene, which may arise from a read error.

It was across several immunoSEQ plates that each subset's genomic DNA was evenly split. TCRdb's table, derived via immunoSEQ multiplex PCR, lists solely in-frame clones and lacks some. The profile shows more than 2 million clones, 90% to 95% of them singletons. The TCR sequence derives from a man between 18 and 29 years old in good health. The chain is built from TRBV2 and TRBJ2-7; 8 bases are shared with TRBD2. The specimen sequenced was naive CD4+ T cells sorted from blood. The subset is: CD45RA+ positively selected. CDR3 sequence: CASNHPGRADF. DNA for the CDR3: TGTGCCAGCAACCACCCCGGGAGGGCGGATTTC.